This TCR beta chain was recorded in a study of identifying expanded T cells in peripheral blood. Study-wide findings and caveats: Over about two and four weeks, about 15 and 19 clones changed, versus approximately 1.2 between replicates. Across healthy donors, higher total template counts meant significantly greater approximately 2-week count variance.

This CDR3 contains 13 residues. The germline gives CDR1 SGHAT, CDR2 FQNNGV. V lost 5 bases and J lost 2, with 10 bases in between. Collection occurred without any documented infections or immune events in donors. Comment on this clone: Its target is not known.

Clones were sequenced by immunoSEQ multiplex PCR, and TCRdb holds only the in-frame ones, with some missing. Of approximately 100,000 clones listed, around 90% are singletons. The source of this sequence is a person aged 18 to 70 in good health. What was sequenced was blood. The V call is TRBV11-2, the J call TRBJ2-7; D uncertain. This chain's CDR3 is CASSPPMAYEQYF. CDR3 nucleotides: TGTGCCAGCAGCCCACCCATGGCCTACGAGCAGTACTTC.